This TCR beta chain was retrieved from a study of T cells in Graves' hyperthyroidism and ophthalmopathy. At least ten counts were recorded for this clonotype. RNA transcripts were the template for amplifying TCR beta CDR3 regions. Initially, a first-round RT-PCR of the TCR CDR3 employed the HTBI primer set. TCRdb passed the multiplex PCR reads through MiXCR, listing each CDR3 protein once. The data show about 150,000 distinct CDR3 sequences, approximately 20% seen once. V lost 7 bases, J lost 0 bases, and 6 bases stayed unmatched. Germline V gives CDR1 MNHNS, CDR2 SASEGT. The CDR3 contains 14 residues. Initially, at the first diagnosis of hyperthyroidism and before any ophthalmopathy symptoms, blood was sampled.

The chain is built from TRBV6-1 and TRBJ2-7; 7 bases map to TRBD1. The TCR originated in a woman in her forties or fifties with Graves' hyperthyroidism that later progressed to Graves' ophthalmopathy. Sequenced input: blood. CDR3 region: CASKDRLLSYEQYF. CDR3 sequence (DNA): TGTGCCAGCAAGGACAGGCTCCTCTCCTACGAGCAGTACTTC.